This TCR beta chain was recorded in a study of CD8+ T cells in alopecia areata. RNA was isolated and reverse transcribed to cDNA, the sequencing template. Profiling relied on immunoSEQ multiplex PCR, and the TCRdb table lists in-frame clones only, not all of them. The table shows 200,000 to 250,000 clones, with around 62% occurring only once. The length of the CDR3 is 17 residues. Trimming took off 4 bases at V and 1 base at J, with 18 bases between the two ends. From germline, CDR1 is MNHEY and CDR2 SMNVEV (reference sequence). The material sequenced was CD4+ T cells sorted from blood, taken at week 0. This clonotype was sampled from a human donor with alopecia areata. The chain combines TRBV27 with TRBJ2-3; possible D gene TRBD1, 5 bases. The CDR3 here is CASSYRTTSPGTDTQYF. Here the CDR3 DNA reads TGTGCCAGCAGTTACAGGACAACGTCACCAGGCACAGATACGCAGTATTTT.